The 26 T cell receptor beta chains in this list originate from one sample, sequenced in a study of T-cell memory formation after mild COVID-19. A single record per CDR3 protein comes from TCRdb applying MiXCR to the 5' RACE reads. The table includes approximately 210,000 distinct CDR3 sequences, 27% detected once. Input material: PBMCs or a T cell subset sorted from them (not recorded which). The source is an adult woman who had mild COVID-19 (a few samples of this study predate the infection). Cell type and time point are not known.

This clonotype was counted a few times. The CDR3 DNA reads as TGCAGCGTTGTCACGGAGACCCAGTACTTC. It encodes CSVVTETQYF. The V gene is TRBV29-1, the J gene TRBJ2-5; D is unclear. V lost 4 bases and J lost 5, with 5 bases in between. This CDR3 spans 10 amino acids. CDR1 is SQVTM, CDR2 ANQGSEA, per germline.

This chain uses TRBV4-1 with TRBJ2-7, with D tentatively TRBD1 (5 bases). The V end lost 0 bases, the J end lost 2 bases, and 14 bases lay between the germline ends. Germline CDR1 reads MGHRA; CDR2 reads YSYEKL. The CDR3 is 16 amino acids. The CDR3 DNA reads TGCGCCAGCAGCCAAGATTGGGGCAGGGCCCCCTACGAGCAGTACTTC. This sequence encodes CASSQDWGRAPYEQYF.

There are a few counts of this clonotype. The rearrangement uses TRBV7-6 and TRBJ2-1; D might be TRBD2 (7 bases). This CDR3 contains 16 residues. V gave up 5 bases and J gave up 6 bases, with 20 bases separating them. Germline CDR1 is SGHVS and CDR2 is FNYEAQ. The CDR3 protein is CASSPFGTGGVNEQFF. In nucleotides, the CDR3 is TGTGCCAGCAGCCCCTTTGGGACGGGGGGCGTCAATGAGCAGTTCTTC.

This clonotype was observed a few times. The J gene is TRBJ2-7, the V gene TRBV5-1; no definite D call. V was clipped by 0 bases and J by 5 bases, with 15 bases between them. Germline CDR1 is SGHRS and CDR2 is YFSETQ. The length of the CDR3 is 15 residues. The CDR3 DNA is TGCGCCAGCAGCTTGGGGGCCAGAAGCTCTAACGAGCAGTACTTC. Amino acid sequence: CASSLGARSSNEQYF.

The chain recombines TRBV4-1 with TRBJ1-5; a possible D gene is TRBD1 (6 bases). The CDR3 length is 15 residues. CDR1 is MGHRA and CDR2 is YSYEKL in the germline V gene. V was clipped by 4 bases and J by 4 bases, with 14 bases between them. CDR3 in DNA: TGCGCCAGCAGCCGTTCAGACAGGACAAATCAGCCCCAGCATTTT. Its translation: CASSRSDRTNQPQHF.

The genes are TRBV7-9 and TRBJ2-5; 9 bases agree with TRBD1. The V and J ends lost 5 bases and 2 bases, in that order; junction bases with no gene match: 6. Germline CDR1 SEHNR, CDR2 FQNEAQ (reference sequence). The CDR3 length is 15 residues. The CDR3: CASSIGQGWQETQYF. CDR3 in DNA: TGTGCCAGCAGCATCGGACAGGGGTGGCAAGAGACCCAGTACTTC.

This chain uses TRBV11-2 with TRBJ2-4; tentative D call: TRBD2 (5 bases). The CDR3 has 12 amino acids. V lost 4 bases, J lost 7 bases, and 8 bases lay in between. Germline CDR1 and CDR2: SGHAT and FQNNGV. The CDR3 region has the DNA TGTGCCAGCAGCTCTACGGGGAACATTCAGTACTTC. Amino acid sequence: CASSSTGNIQYF. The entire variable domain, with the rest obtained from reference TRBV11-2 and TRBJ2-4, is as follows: EAGVAQSPRYKIIEKRQSVAFWCNPISGHATLYWYQQILGQGPKLLIQFQNNGVVDDSQLPKDRFSAERLKGVDSTLKIQPAKLEDSAVYLCASSSTGNIQYFGAGTRLSVL.

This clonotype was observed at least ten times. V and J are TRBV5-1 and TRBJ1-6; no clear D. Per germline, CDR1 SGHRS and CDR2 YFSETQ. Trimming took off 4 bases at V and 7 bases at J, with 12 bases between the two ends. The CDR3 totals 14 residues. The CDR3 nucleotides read TGCGCCAGCAGCCCGTCGACGGAGAATTCACCCCTCCACTTT. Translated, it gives CASSPSTENSPLHF.

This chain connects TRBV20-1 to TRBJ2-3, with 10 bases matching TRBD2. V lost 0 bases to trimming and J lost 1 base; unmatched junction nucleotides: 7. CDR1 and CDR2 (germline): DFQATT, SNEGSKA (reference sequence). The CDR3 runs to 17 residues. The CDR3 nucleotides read TGCAGTGCTAGAGATGCTCGAGGGACTAGCGGCACAGATACGCAGTATTTT. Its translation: CSARDARGTSGTDTQYF.

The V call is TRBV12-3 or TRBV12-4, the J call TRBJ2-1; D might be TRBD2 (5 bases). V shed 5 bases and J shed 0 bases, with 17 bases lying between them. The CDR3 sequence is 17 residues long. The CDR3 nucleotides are TGTGCCAGCAGTCCAGATTTCGGGGAGAGCTCCTACAATGAGCAGTTCTTC. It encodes CASSPDFGESSYNEQFF.

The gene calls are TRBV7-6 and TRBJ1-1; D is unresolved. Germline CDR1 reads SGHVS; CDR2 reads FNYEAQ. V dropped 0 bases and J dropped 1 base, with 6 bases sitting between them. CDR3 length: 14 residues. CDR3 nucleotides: TGTGCCAGCAGCTTAGCGGGCCAGAACACTGAAGCTTTCTTT. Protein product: CASSLAGQNTEAFF.

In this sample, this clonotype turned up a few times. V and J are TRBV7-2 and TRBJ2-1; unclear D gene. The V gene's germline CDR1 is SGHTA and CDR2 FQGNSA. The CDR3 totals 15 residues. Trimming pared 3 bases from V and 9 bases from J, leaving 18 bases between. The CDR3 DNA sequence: TGTGCCAGCAGCTTTTGGGTAACTCGAGGCGGTGAGCAGTTCTTC. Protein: CASSFWVTRGGEQFF. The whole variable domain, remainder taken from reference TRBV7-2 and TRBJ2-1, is GAGVSQSPSNKVTEKGKDVELRCDPISGHTALYWYRQSLGQGLEFLIYFQGNSAPDKSGLPSDRFSAERTGGSVSTLTIQRTQQEDSAVYLCASSFWVTRGGEQFFGPGTRLTVL.

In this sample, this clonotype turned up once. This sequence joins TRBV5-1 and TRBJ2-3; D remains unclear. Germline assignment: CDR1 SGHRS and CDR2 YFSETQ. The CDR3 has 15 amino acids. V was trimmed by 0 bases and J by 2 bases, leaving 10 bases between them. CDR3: CASSLGPADTDTQYF. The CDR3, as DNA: TGCGCCAGCAGCTTGGGGCCCGCCGACACAGATACGCAGTATTTT.

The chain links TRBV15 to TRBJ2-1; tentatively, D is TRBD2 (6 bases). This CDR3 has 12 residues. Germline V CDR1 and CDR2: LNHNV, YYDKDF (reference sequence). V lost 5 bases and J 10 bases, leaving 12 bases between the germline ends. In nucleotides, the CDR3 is TGTGCCACCAGCGGGGCTCGGGGGGAGCAGTTCTTC. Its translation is CATSGARGEQFF.

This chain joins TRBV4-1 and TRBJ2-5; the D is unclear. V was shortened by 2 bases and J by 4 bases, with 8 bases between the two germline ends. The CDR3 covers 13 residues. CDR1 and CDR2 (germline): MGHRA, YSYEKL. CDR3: CASSQRQVETQYF. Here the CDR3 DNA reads TGCGCCAGCAGCCAACGCCAGGTAGAGACCCAGTACTTC.

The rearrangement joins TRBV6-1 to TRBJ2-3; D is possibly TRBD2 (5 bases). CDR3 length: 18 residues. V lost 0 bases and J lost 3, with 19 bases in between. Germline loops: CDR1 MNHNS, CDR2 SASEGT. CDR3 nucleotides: TGTGCCAGCAGTGAAGCGCGTCAGCGACTAACGACTACAGATACGCAGTATTTT. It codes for CASSEARQRLTTTDTQYF.

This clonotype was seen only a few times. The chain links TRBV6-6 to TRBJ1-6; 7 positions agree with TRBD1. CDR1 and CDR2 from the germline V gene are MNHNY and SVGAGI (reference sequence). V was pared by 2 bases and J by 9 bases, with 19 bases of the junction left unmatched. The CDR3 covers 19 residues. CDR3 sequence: CASSYGPGSNRGGSSPLHF. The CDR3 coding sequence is TGTGCCAGCAGTTACGGGCCTGGGTCGAACAGGGGAGGTTCTTCACCCCTCCACTTT.

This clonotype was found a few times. The CDR3 nucleotides read TGTGCCAGTAGTCCCCCCGGACGGTTGAACACTGAAGCTTTCTTT. This translates into CASSPPGRLNTEAFF. J is TRBJ1-1 and V is TRBV19; D is undetermined. The CDR3 has 15 amino acids. Germline CDR1 and CDR2: LNHDA and SQIVND (reference sequence). Trimming stripped 5 bases from V and 0 bases from J, with 13 bases between.

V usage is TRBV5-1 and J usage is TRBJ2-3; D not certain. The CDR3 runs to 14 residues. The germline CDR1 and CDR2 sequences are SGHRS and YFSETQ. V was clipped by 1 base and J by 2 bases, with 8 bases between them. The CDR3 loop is CASSLTGFTDTQYF. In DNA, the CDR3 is TGCGCCAGCAGCTTGACTGGGTTCACAGATACGCAGTATTTT.

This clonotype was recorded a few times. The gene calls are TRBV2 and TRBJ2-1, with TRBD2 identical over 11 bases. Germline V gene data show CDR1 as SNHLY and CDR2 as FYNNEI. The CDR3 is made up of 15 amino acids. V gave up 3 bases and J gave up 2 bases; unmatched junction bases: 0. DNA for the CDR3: TGTGCCAGCAGTGAGGGACTAGCGGCCTACAATGAGCAGTTCTTC. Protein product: CASSEGLAAYNEQFF.

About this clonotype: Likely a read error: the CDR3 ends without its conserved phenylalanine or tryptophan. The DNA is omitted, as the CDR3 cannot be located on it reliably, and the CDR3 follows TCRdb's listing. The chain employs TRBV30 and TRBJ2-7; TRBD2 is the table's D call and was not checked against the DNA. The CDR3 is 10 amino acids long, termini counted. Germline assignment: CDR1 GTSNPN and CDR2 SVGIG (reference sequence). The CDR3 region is CAWSRKRGGI.

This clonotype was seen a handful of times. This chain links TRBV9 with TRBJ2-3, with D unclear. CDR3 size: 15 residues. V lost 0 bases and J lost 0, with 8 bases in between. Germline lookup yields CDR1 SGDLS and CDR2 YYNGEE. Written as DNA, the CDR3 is TGTGCCAGCAGCGTAGGTGGGGTGAGCACAGATACGCAGTATTTT. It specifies CASSVGGVSTDTQYF.

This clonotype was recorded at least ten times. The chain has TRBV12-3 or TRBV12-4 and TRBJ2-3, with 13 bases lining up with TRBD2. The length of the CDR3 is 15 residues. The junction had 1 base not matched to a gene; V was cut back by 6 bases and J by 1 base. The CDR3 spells CASRLAGGRTDTQYF. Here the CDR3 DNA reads TGTGCCAGCAGACTAGCGGGAGGGCGCACAGATACGCAGTATTTT.

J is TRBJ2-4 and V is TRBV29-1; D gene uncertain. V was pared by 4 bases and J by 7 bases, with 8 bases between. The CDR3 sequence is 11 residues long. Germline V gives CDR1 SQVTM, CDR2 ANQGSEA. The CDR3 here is CSVGVGNIQYF. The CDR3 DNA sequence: TGCAGCGTTGGTGTGGGCAACATTCAGTACTTC. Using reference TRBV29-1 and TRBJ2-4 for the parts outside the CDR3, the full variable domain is SAVISQKPSRDICQRGTSLTIQCQVDSQVTMMFWYRQQPGQSLTLIATANQGSEATYESGFVIDKFPISRPNLTFSTLTVSNMSPEDSSIYLCSVGVGNIQYFGAGTRLSVL.

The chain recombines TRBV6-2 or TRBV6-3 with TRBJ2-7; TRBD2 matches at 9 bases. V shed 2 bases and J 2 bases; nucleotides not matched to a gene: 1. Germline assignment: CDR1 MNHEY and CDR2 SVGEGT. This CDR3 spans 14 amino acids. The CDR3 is CASSYVAGAYEQYF. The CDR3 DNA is TGTGCCAGCAGTTACGTAGCGGGGGCCTACGAGCAGTACTTC.

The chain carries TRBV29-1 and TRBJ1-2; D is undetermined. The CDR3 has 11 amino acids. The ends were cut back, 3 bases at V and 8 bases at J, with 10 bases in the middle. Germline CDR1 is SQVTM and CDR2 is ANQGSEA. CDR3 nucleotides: TGCAGCGTTGAGGCGGGGAAGGGCTACACCTTC. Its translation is CSVEAGKGYTF.